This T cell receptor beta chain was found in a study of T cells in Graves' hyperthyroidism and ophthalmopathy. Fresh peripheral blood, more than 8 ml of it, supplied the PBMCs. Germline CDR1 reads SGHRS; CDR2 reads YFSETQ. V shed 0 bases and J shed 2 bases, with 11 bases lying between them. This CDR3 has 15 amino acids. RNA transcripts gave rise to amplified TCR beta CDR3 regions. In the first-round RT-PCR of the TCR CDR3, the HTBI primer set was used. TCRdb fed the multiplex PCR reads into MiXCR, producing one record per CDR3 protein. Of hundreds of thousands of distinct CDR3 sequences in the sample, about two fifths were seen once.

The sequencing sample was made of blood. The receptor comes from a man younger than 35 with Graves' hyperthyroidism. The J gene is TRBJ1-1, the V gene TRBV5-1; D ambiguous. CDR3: CASSLAVNGNTEAFF. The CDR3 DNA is TGCGCCAGCAGCTTGGCCGTTAACGGTAACACTGAAGCTTTCTTT.